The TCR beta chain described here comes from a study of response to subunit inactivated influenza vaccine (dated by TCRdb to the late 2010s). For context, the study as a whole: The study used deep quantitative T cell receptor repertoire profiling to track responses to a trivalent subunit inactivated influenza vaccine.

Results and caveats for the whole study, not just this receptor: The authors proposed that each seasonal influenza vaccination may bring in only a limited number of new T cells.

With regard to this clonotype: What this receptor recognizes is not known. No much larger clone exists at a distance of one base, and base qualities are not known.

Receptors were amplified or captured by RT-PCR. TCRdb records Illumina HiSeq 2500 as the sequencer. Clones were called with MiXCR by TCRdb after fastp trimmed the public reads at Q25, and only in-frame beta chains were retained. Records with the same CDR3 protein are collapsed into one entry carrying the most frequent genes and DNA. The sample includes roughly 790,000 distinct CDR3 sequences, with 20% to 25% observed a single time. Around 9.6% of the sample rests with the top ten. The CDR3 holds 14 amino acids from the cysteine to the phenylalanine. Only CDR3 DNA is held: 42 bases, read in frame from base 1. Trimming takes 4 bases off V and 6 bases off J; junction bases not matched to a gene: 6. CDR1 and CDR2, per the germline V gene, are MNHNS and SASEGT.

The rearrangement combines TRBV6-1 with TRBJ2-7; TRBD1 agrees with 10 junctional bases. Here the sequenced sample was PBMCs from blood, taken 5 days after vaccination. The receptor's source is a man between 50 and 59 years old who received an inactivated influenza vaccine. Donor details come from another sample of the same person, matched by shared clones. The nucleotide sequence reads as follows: TGTGCCAGCAGTGCCGGGACAGGGGTATTCGAGCAGTACTTC. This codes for CASSAGTGVFEQYF.